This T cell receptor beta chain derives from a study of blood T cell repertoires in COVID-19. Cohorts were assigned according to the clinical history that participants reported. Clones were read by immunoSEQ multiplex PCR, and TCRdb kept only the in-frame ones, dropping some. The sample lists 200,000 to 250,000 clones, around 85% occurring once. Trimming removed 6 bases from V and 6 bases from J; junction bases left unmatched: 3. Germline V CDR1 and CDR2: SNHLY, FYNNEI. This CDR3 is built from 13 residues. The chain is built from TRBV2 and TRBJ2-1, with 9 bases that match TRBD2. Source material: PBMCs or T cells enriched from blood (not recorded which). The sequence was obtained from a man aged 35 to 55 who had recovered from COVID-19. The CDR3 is CASRTSGGNEQFF. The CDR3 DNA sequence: TGTGCCAGCAGGACTAGCGGCGGCAATGAGCAGTTCTTC. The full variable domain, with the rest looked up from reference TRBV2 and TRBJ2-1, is EPEVTQTPSHQVTQMGQEVILRCVPISNHLYFYWYRQILGQKVEFLVSFYNNEISEKSEIFDDQFSVERPDGSNFTLKIRSTKLEDSAMYFCASRTSGGNEQFFGPGTRLTVL.